A single sample gave rise to the 20 T cell receptor beta chains below, sequenced in a study of cytomegalovirus exposure and HLA in healthy donors. With 60 Vbeta and 13 Jbeta primers, the PCR was carried out. The assay was immunoSEQ multiplex PCR, and TCRdb's table has in-frame clones only and misses some. This table holds some 180,000 clones, approximately 80% found once. The specimen was PBMCs. The receptors here all came from a girl aged 10 to 17 in good health and CMV-seropositive.

The rearrangement links TRBV15 to TRBJ2-7, with D possibly TRBD2 on 6 matching bases. V was trimmed by 0 bases and J by 4 bases, leaving 10 bases between them. This CDR3 is built from 14 residues. The germline V gene encodes CDR1 LNHNV and CDR2 YYDKDF (reference sequence). CDR3 DNA: TGTGCCACCAGCAGAGATGGCGGGGTGTACGAGCAGTACTTC. Translated: CATSRDGGVYEQYF. Drawing the rest from reference TRBV15 and TRBJ2-7, the complete variable domain is DAMVIQNPRYQVTQFGKPVTLSCSQTLNHNVMYWYQQKSSQAPKLLFHYYDKDFNNEADTPDNFQSRRPNTSFCFLDIRSPGLGDTAMYLCATSRDGGVYEQYFGPGTRLTVT.

The genes are TRBV4-1 and TRBJ2-1; 8 bases line up with TRBD2. CDR1 MGHRA and CDR2 YSYEKL come from the germline V gene. This CDR3 has 18 amino acids. V lost 2 bases to trimming and J lost 3 bases; unmatched junction nucleotides: 12. The CDR3 region is CASSQRAGGLQIYNEQFF. The DNA of the CDR3 is TGCGCCAGCAGCCAAAGGGCGGGAGGCCTCCAAATCTACAATGAGCAGTTCTTC.

This clone occurred once. Given the absence of the conserved phenylalanine or tryptophan at the CDR3 end, a read error is likely. Because the CDR3's place on the DNA is in doubt, the DNA is left out and the CDR3 is given as listed by TCRdb. This sequence joins TRBV19 and TRBJ1-1; the table gives TRBD1 as D, unverified against the DNA. Both ends counted, the CDR3 spans 12 residues. Per germline, CDR1 LNHDA and CDR2 SQIVND (reference sequence). The CDR3 here is CASSPLQGAGSS.

The chain employs TRBV29-1 and TRBJ2-2; D unresolved. The germline V gene encodes CDR1 SQVTM and CDR2 ANQGSEA. V lost 7 bases and J 3 bases, leaving 9 bases between the germline ends. There are 12 residues in the CDR3. CDR3 in amino acids: CSGKSHTGELFF. The CDR3 DNA follows: TGCAGCGGAAAAAGCCACACCGGGGAGCTGTTTTTT.

The V gene is TRBV5-1, the J gene TRBJ1-1; possible D gene TRBD1, 6 bases. Germline V gives CDR1 SGHRS, CDR2 YFSETQ. The length of the CDR3 is 14 residues. V was pared by 3 bases and J by 1 base, with 10 bases between. The CDR3 bases are TGCGCCAGCAGCTACCAGACAGGGAACACTGAAGCTTTCTTT. Translated: CASSYQTGNTEAFF.

CDR3 DNA: TGTGCCAGTTCCCTGACTAGTTCTGCGGATACGCAGTATTTT. Encoded protein: CASSLTSSADTQYF. J is TRBJ2-3 and V is TRBV19; D possibly corresponds to TRBD2 (6 bases). Per the germline V gene, CDR1 is LNHDA and CDR2 is SQIVND (reference sequence). V gave up 8 bases and J gave up 6 bases, with 18 bases separating them. This CDR3 region has 14 residues. Full variable domain (remainder filled in from reference TRBV19 and TRBJ2-3): DGGITQSPKYLFRKEGQNVTLSCEQNLNHDAMYWYRQDPGQGLRLIYYSQIVNDFQKGDIAEGYSVSREKKESFPLTVTSAQKNPTAFYLCASSLTSSADTQYFGPGTRLTVL.

The chain employs TRBV5-1 and TRBJ2-1, with D possibly matching TRBD2 (5 bases). Trimming removed 7 bases from V and 8 bases from J, with 16 bases in between. CDR3 length equals 13 residues. Germline V gene sequence: CDR1 SGHRS, CDR2 YFSETQ. CDR3 nucleotide sequence: TGCGCCAGCTCGGGGTTTCCTGGCGATGAGCAGTTCTTC. Its protein is CASSGFPGDEQFF.

V usage is TRBV7-8 and J usage is TRBJ1-5; no clear D. Germline assignment: CDR1 SGHVS and CDR2 FQNEAQ. The length of the CDR3 is 17 residues. Trimming shortened V by 2 bases and J by 0 bases, and 14 bases separated the two germline ends. This chain's CDR3 is CASSLTDGGYSNQPQHF. The CDR3 DNA reads as TGTGCCAGCAGCTTAACGGACGGAGGTTATAGCAATCAGCCCCAGCATTTT. The entire variable domain, with the rest obtained from reference TRBV7-8 and TRBJ1-5, is as follows: GAGVSQSPRYKVAKRGQDVALRCDPISGHVSLFWYQQALGQGPEFLTYFQNEAQLDKSGLPSDRFFAERPEGSVSTLKIQRTQQEDSAVYLCASSLTDGGYSNQPQHFGDGTRLSIL.

This clone was recorded a few times. The rearrangement joins TRBV7-3 to TRBJ2-7, with D perhaps matching TRBD1 (5 bases). Trimming left V 2 bases short and J 6 bases short, with 17 bases between. CDR3 length equals 15 residues. The germline CDR1 and CDR2 sequences are SGHTA and FQGTGA. CDR3 amino acids: CASSLSAFRQTEQYF. The CDR3 DNA is TGTGCCAGCAGCTTATCCGCGTTTCGACAGACCGAGCAGTACTTC.

The chain carries TRBV7-9 and TRBJ2-2, with 11 bases fitting TRBD2. CDR1 is SEHNR, CDR2 FQNEAQ, per germline (reference sequence). The J segment lost 0 bases and the V segment lost 11 bases, leaving 14 bases of the junction unmatched. The CDR3 is 18 amino acids. Written as DNA, the CDR3 is TGTGCCGGGGCGCCCGGACTAGCGGGCTCCGCGAACACCGGGGAGCTGTTTTTT. As protein: CAGAPGLAGSANTGELFF.

The chain uses TRBV5-5 and TRBJ2-3; 9 bases are shared with TRBD1. The CDR3 totals 16 residues. CDR1 and CDR2 from the germline V gene are SGHKS and YYEKEE (reference sequence). Unmatched junction bases numbered 11, after V lost 5 bases and J lost 4 bases. The CDR3 sequence is CASRRTGTGMPDTQYF. For the CDR3, the DNA is TGTGCCAGCAGGCGAACGGGGACAGGGATGCCAGATACGCAGTATTTT.

This chain links TRBV7-8 with TRBJ2-1, with 8 bases matching TRBD2. In germline, CDR1 is SGHVS, CDR2 FQNEAQ. Trimming removed 1 base from V and 7 bases from J; junction bases left unmatched: 6. The CDR3 has 15 amino acids. The CDR3 here is CASSLEAGGRNEQFF. In nucleotides, the CDR3 is TGTGCCAGCAGCTTAGAGGCGGGAGGAAGGAATGAGCAGTTCTTC.

This chain links TRBV10-3 with TRBJ2-2; tentatively, D is TRBD2 (5 bases). Looked up from germline, CDR1 is ENHRY and CDR2 is SYGVKD. CDR3 length: 16 amino acids. Trimming shortened V by 0 bases and J by 7 bases, and 15 bases separated the two germline ends. The CDR3 loop is CAISESKRAEIGELFF. CDR3 nucleotide sequence: TGTGCCATCAGTGAGTCGAAGAGAGCGGAGATCGGGGAGCTGTTTTTT.

V gene TRBV18 combines with J gene TRBJ2-3; D gene ambiguous. The ends were cut back, 0 bases at V and 4 bases at J, with 14 bases in the middle. CDR1 KGHSH and CDR2 LQKENI come from the germline V gene. This CDR3 is built from 16 residues. CDR3 sequence: CASSPPSTQRADTQYF. As DNA, the CDR3 is TGTGCCAGCTCACCACCCTCGACGCAGCGCGCAGATACGCAGTATTTT.

J is TRBJ2-7 and V is TRBV6-5; weak D call: TRBD2 (6 bases). Germline lookup yields CDR1 MNHEY and CDR2 SVGAGI. This CDR3 is built from 13 residues. V was trimmed by 2 bases and J by 3 bases, leaving 8 bases between them. The chain's CDR3 is CASSYGGIYEQYF. CDR3 nucleotides: TGTGCCAGCAGTTACGGCGGGATCTACGAGCAGTACTTC.

The J gene is TRBJ1-5, the V gene TRBV6-1; the match to TRBD1 covers 10 bases. This CDR3 spans 14 amino acids. Germline CDR1 and CDR2: MNHNS and SASEGT. The junction had 1 base not matched to a gene; V was cut back by 4 bases and J by 4 bases. The DNA for the CDR3 is TGTGCCAGCAGTGGGGGACAGGGGAATCAGCCCCAGCATTTT. Encoded protein: CASSGGQGNQPQHF.

The CDR3 here is CASSMKGGGPGEQFF. The CDR3 nucleotides read TGTGCCAGTAGTATGAAGGGGGGAGGGCCTGGTGAGCAGTTCTTC. The chain has TRBV19 and TRBJ2-1; the D gene is possibly TRBD2 (7 bases). Germline V gene sequence: CDR1 LNHDA, CDR2 SQIVND (reference sequence). Trimming took 3 bases from V and 9 from J, leaving 18 bases between them. The CDR3 is 15 residues long.

In this sample, this clone turned up once. This rearrangement joins TRBV1 to TRBJ2-1; the table's TRBD2 call for D was not verified on the DNA. TRBV1 constitutes a pseudogene. This CDR3 has 11 amino acids. Here the CDR3 reads CTSSHSSEQFF. The CDR3, as DNA: TGCACCAGCAGCCATTCTTCTGAGCAGTTCTTC.

The rearrangement uses TRBV20-1 and TRBJ1-2; tentative D call: TRBD1 (5 bases). CDR1 DFQATT and CDR2 SNEGSKA come from the germline V gene (reference sequence). V dropped 5 bases and J dropped 7 bases, with 8 bases sitting between them. There are 10 residues in the CDR3. CDR3 coding DNA: TGCAGTGCTCCGGGGGGTGGCTACACCTTC. It is translated as CSAPGGGYTF.

The rearrangement uses TRBV7-3 and TRBJ2-7, with D possibly being TRBD1 (6 bases). CDR1 and CDR2 (germline): SGHTA, FQGTGA. This CDR3 contains 14 residues. With 5 bases removed from V and 2 bases from J, the gap between germline ends came to 13 bases. The CDR3 DNA is TGTGCCAGCAGCGAGGGACACCCGCCCTACGAGCAGTACTTC. This sequence encodes CASSEGHPPYEQYF.